This record concerns one T cell receptor beta chain sequence. The authors' processing: Using reference gene primer amplification, nucleated cell counts were estimated. The method was immunoSEQ multiplex PCR; TCRdb's version includes in-frame clones alone and lacks a portion of them. D and trimming come from the DNA, and the V and J calls and clone size come from that table. The sample includes more than 130,000 clones, about nine tenths of them seen just once. Germline V gene sequence: CDR1 SQVTM, CDR2 ANQGSEA. With 2 bases removed from V and 1 base from J, the gap between germline ends came to 9 bases. The CDR3 length is 14 residues. The sample originates from a study of blood T cell repertoires in COVID-19. Study-level background: Acute-phase and convalescent COVID-19 samples originated in the United States, Italy and Spain. T cells, B-cell-depleted T cells, or PBMCs supplied cDNA or gDNA.

This chain connects TRBV29-1 to TRBJ2-1; a weak D match, TRBD2 (6 bases). Sequenced input: peripheral blood. This TCR was sampled from a man aged 45 to 65 with active or convalescent COVID-19. CDR3 amino acids: CSVERLASYNEQFF. The CDR3 DNA is TGCAGCGTTGAACGCCTAGCGTCCTACAATGAGCAGTTCTTC.